The 16 T cell receptor beta chains below were found in one sample sequenced in a study of T-cell reconstitution after alpha-beta-depleted transplantation in children. Preparation of the TCRbeta library involved a method that used unique molecular identifiers. Using its own MiXCR run on the PCR reads, TCRdb lists one record per CDR3 protein. The sample includes approximately 240,000 distinct CDR3 sequences, around 9.7% of them seen just once. Sequenced material: PBMCs from the stem cell graft donor, taken from the stem cell graft. Receptors originate from a human donor who donated a stem cell graft to a child with SCID.

Note on this clonotype: A much larger clone sits a single nucleotide away, making a read error possible. The chain employs TRBV7-2 and TRBJ1-1; D uncertain. Germline CDR1 and CDR2: SGHTA and FQGNSA. The CDR3 is 13 residues long. Written as DNA, the CDR3 is TGTGCCAGCAGCTCCCAGATTGGTGTGGAAGCTTCCTTT. Amino acid sequence: CASSSQIGVEASF. Full variable domain (rest looked up from reference TRBV7-2 and TRBJ1-1): GAGVSQSPSNKVTEKGKDVELRCDPISGHTALYWYRQSLGQGLEFLIYFQGNSAPDKSGLPSDRFSAERTGGSVSTLTIQRTQQEDSAVYLCASSSQIGVEASFGQGTRLTVV.

This clonotype was counted ten times or more. V usage is TRBV24-1 and J usage is TRBJ2-2; TRBD1 aligns across 12 bases. The CDR3 contains 16 residues. Germline V gives CDR1 KGHDR, CDR2 SFDVKD. V lost 4 bases and J lost 5; bases outside the gene matches: 4. CDR3 region: CATSDGTGGETGELFF. The CDR3 nucleotides are TGTGCCACCAGTGACGGGACAGGGGGCGAAACCGGGGAGCTGTTTTTT.

This clonotype was counted many times. The V and J genes are TRBV12-3 or TRBV12-4 and TRBJ1-2; no clear D gene. The V end lost 5 bases, the J end lost 12 bases, and 16 bases lay between the germline ends. The CDR3 is 12 amino acids. CDR3 nucleotide sequence: TGTGCCAGCAGTCCCCTGGTCCCAGAGAACACCTTC. Translation: CASSPLVPENTF.

The table lists this clonotype with many counts. The chain carries TRBV3-1 and TRBJ1-1; the D is unclear. The CDR3 runs 14 residues. The V and J ends lost 4 bases and 2 bases respectively, with 11 bases between them. The germline V gene has CDR1 LGHDT and CDR2 YNNKEL (reference sequence). CDR3 sequence reads: CASSPNRVNTEAFF. CDR3 in DNA: TGTGCCAGCAGCCCCAACCGGGTTAACACTGAAGCTTTCTTT.

Ten or more counts support this clonotype. This chain joins TRBV6-5 and TRBJ2-3, with 10 bases aligning to TRBD2. The CDR3 consists of 16 residues. Germline V gene sequence: CDR1 MNHEY, CDR2 SVGAGI. The J segment lost 2 bases and the V segment lost 0 bases, leaving 2 bases of the junction unmatched. CDR3 DNA sequence: TGTGCCAGCAGTTACTCGCTAGCGGGGGCCACAGATACGCAGTATTTT. Encoded protein: CASSYSLAGATDTQYF.

This clonotype showed up many times. V and J are TRBV5-1 and TRBJ1-2, with no clear D. With 1 base removed from V and 6 bases from J, the gap between germline ends came to 13 bases. The CDR3 totals 14 residues. Germline values: CDR1 SGHRS, CDR2 YFSETQ. The CDR3 sequence: CASSLNSRGNGYTF. CDR3 nucleotide sequence: TGCGCCAGCAGCTTGAACTCCCGAGGAAATGGCTACACCTTC.

This rearrangement joins TRBV7-2 to TRBJ2-7; tentative D call: TRBD2 (5 bases). CDR1 is SGHTA, CDR2 FQGNSA, per germline. V dropped 5 bases and J dropped 2 bases, with 16 bases sitting between them. The length of the CDR3 is 15 residues. CDR3 sequence: CASSPKRGSTYEQYF. CDR3 DNA sequence: TGTGCCAGCAGCCCAAAGCGCGGGTCCACCTACGAGCAGTACTTC. Supplemented by reference TRBV7-2 and TRBJ2-7, the full variable domain reads GAGVSQSPSNKVTEKGKDVELRCDPISGHTALYWYRQSLGQGLEFLIYFQGNSAPDKSGLPSDRFSAERTGGSVSTLTIQRTQQEDSAVYLCASSPKRGSTYEQYFGPGTRLTVT.

This clonotype came up many times. The chain combines TRBV27 with TRBJ1-6; 9 bases are shared with TRBD1. The CDR3 loop spans 17 amino acids. CDR1 is MNHEY, CDR2 SMNVEV, per germline (reference sequence). The J segment lost 8 bases and the V segment lost 5 bases, leaving 13 bases of the junction unmatched. The CDR3 region is CASSPSPGQGRDSPLHF. The CDR3 DNA sequence: TGTGCCAGCAGTCCCTCCCCGGGACAGGGACGAGATTCACCCCTCCACTTT.

Notes on this clonotype: A much larger clone sits a single nucleotide away, making a read error possible. The chain employs TRBV5-2 and TRBJ1-6; the table's TRBD1 call for D was not verified on the DNA. TRBV5-2 is described as a pseudogene. This CDR3 spans 21 amino acids. The CDR3: CASNLNGGTRGFLFEDSPLHF. The CDR3 coding sequence is TGTGCCAGCAACTTGAACGGGGGGACACGGGGATTCCTATTCGAGGATTCACCCCTCCACTTT.

The chain has TRBV7-6 and TRBJ2-1; 7 bases map to TRBD2. The CDR3 extends over 18 amino acids. CDR1 is SGHVS, CDR2 FNYEAQ, per germline. The V gene end was trimmed by 0 bases and the J gene end by 1 base; junction bases not matched to a gene: 9. The CDR3 DNA reads as TGTGCCAGCAGCTTAGCATGGTGGAGCGGGGTTTCCTACAATGAGCAGTTCTTC. This translates into CASSLAWWSGVSYNEQFF. The whole variable domain, remainder taken from reference TRBV7-6 and TRBJ2-1, is GAGVSQSPRYKVTKRGQDVALRCDPISGHVSLYWYRQALGQGPEFLTYFNYEAQQDKSGLPNDRFSAERPEGSISTLTIQRTEQRDSAMYRCASSLAWWSGVSYNEQFFGPGTRLTVL.

This clonotype was counted ten times or more. The V call is TRBV9, the J call TRBJ1-3, with 7 bases fitting TRBD1. Germline-derived CDR1 and CDR2 are SGDLS and YYNGEE. This CDR3 is built from 15 residues. Trimming took 0 bases from V and 0 from J; bases not matched to a gene: 0. CDR3 nucleotides: TGTGCCAGCAGCGTAGGGACAGGCTCTGGAAACACCATATATTTT. Its protein product is CASSVGTGSGNTIYF. The whole variable domain, remainder taken from reference TRBV9 and TRBJ1-3, is DSGVTQTPKHLITATGQRVTLRCSPRSGDLSVYWYQQSLDQGLQFLIQYYNGEERAKGNILERFSAQQFPDLHSELNLSSLELGDSALYFCASSVGTGSGNTIYFGEGSWLTVV.

V is TRBV7-9 and J is TRBJ1-1, with D possibly being TRBD1 (5 bases). The germline V and J ends were trimmed by 7 bases and 0 bases, with 18 bases remaining between them. The CDR3 loop spans 16 amino acids. CDR1 is SEHNR, CDR2 FQNEAQ, per germline (reference sequence). CDR3 nucleotides: TGTGCCAGCACAAATAGGGGCAGGACCATGAACACTGAAGCTTTCTTT. Translating gives CASTNRGRTMNTEAFF.

This clonotype was counted at least ten times. V gene TRBV24-1 combines with J gene TRBJ2-2, with TRBD2 as a possible D gene (7 bases). This CDR3 contains 16 residues. From germline, CDR1 is KGHDR and CDR2 SFDVKD. The V and J ends lost 5 bases and 4 bases respectively, with 16 bases between them. For the CDR3, the DNA is TGTGCCACCAGTGGGAGGGGGGGCCTAGGCACCGGGGAGCTGTTTTTT. Translating gives CATSGRGGLGTGELFF.

Note on this clonotype: A single base separates this from a much larger clone, so it may be a read error. The chain joins TRBV6-1 to TRBJ2-1; 13 bases match TRBD2. The ends lost 8 bases at V and 10 bases at J; junction bases unmatched: 11. The CDR3 extends over 15 amino acids. Germline V gives CDR1 MNHNS, CDR2 SASEGT. CDR3 loop: CASVSLAGGLWEQFF. The CDR3 DNA reads as TGTGCCAGCGTGTCACTAGCGGGGGGGCTATGGGAGCAGTTCTTC.

This clonotype was detected many times. The CDR3 sequence is CASSFWTGGDYGYTF. The CDR3 DNA sequence: TGTGCCAGCAGTTTTTGGACAGGGGGCGACTATGGCTACACCTTC. The chain is built from TRBV12-3 or TRBV12-4 and TRBJ1-2; 11 bases line up with TRBD1. The CDR3 is made up of 15 amino acids. Trimming removed 3 bases from V and 3 bases from J; junction bases left unmatched: 3.

The V call is TRBV10-3, the J call TRBJ2-3, with TRBD2 matching over 7 bases. J was trimmed by 2 bases and V by 10 bases; bases with no gene match: 18. Germline V gene sequence: CDR1 ENHRY, CDR2 SYGVKD. This CDR3 has 17 residues. The CDR3 bases are TGTGCCACCTGCCAAGAGGGGCTAGCGGATAACACAGATACGCAGTATTTT. Translating gives CATCQEGLADNTDTQYF.